This T cell receptor (beta chain) is drawn from a study of T cell clonotyping in hematopoietic cell transplantation. About this clone itself: Antigen unknown.

Study conclusions and caveats: Pathologically expanded recipient clonotypes increased progressively from day 30 to day 180 as diversity fell. At the given depth, recipient repertoires were over 95% de novo clonotypes.

In germline, CDR1 is MGHRA, CDR2 YSYEKL. The CDR3 loop spans 14 amino acids. The germline V and J ends were trimmed by 0 bases and 2 bases, with 7 bases remaining between them. The repertoire was sequenced with immunoSEQ multiplex PCR; TCRdb's copy has only in-frame clones and lacks some. The sample records about 5,500 clones, around nine tenths being singletons. The clonotype originates from a male patient aged 70 to 80 who had an allogeneic stem cell transplant from an unrelated donor, so T cells may come from the graft donor. Some clones in this sample may be carry-over from other donors' samples. The chain is built from TRBV4-1 and TRBJ1-2; D is uncertain. The sample was peripheral blood mononuclear cells, taken 100 days after allogeneic stem cell transplant. CDR3 protein: CASSQDGGNYGYTF. DNA for the CDR3: TGCGCCAGCAGCCAAGATGGAGGCAACTATGGCTACACCTTC.